This entry lists 13 T cell receptor beta chains sequenced from one sample in a study of shared clonotypes between healthy human individuals. Method: immunoSEQ multiplex PCR; TCRdb's copy keeps in-frame clones and lacks some. In the table there are hundreds of thousands of clones, over 90% of which are singletons. Positive CCR7 selection of CD45RO-negative cells yielded the naive CD8 cells, and terminally differentiated effector memory CD45RA+ cells were excluded. Sequencing input: naive CD8+ T cells sorted from blood. These receptors all stem from a man between 25 and 39 years old in good health.

The chain uses TRBV4-3 and TRBJ2-2; 7 nucleotides align to TRBD1. The CDR3 is 17 residues long. Per germline, CDR1 LGHNA and CDR2 YSLEER. Trimming cost V 2 bases and J 0 bases; bases outside gene matches: 6. The CDR3, as DNA: TGCGCCAGCAGCCAATACCGGACAGGAACGAACACCGGGGAGCTGTTTTTT. This translates into CASSQYRTGTNTGELFF.

The chain recombines TRBV19 with TRBJ2-7, with 10 positions matching TRBD1. V shed 1 base, J shed 2 bases, and the junction held 5 bases outside the gene matches. The CDR3 covers 16 residues. Germline values: CDR1 LNHDA, CDR2 SQIVND (reference sequence). CDR3: CASSIGQGAEAYEQYF. CDR3 DNA sequence: TGTGCCAGTAGTATAGGACAGGGGGCTGAGGCCTACGAGCAGTACTTC.

This clone has a single count. The chain links TRBV25-1 to TRBJ1-3; no definite D call. Between the trimmed V and J ends, which lost 2 bases and 4 bases, there was a span of 15 bases. The CDR3 is 16 residues long. Germline V lookup: CDR1 MGHDK, CDR2 SYGVNS. Here the CDR3 reads CASSEESGGYGNTIYF. CDR3 nucleotides: TGTGCCAGCAGTGAAGAATCAGGAGGGTACGGAAACACCATATATTTT.

The V gene is TRBV11-2, the J gene TRBJ2-3; D is unclear. CDR1 is SGHAT, CDR2 FQNNGV, per germline. Trimming pared 3 bases from V and 6 bases from J, leaving 19 bases between. The CDR3 is made up of 16 amino acids. This chain's CDR3 is CASSFGLGLVSDTQYF. In DNA, the CDR3 is TGTGCCAGCAGCTTCGGCTTAGGGCTAGTCTCCGATACGCAGTATTTT. The whole variable domain, filled in from reference TRBV11-2 and TRBJ2-3, reads EAGVAQSPRYKIIEKRQSVAFWCNPISGHATLYWYQQILGQGPKLLIQFQNNGVVDDSQLPKDRFSAERLKGVDSTLKIQPAKLEDSAVYLCASSFGLGLVSDTQYFGPGTRLTVL.

The genes are TRBV7-9 and TRBJ2-7; D is ambiguous. This CDR3 spans 12 amino acids. The germline V gene has CDR1 SEHNR and CDR2 FQNEAQ (reference sequence). Trimming stripped 1 base from V and 6 bases from J, with 7 bases between. The CDR3 sequence is CASSLGFSEQYF. CDR3 nucleotides: TGTGCCAGCAGCTTAGGGTTCAGCGAGCAGTACTTC.

Here the CDR3 reads CSVGAPNEQYF. CDR3 bases: TGCAGCGTTGGGGCCCCTAACGAGCAGTACTTC. V gene TRBV29-1 combines with J gene TRBJ2-7; D remains unclear. This CDR3 region has 11 residues. CDR1 and CDR2 from the germline V gene are SQVTM and ANQGSEA. V gave up 4 bases and J gave up 5 bases, with 9 bases separating them.

The chain employs TRBV7-8 and TRBJ2-7, with D tentatively TRBD1 (5 bases). The CDR3 sequence is 15 residues long. CDR1 is SGHVS and CDR2 is FQNEAQ in the germline V gene. V lost 8 bases, J lost 0 bases, and 17 bases lay in between. CDR3: CASEEKPRDSYEQYF. CDR3 DNA sequence: TGTGCCAGCGAAGAAAAACCCAGGGACTCCTACGAGCAGTACTTC. Full variable domain (rest looked up from reference TRBV7-8 and TRBJ2-7): GAGVSQSPRYKVAKRGQDVALRCDPISGHVSLFWYQQALGQGPEFLTYFQNEAQLDKSGLPSDRFFAERPEGSVSTLKIQRTQQEDSAVYLCASEEKPRDSYEQYFGPGTRLTVT.

A remark on this clone: Additional DNA sequences in this sample encode the identical CDR3. The genes are TRBV27 and TRBJ2-5; D ambiguous. Germline CDR1 and CDR2: MNHEY and SMNVEV (reference sequence). This CDR3 region has 14 residues. The V and J ends lost 1 base and 3 bases respectively, with 9 bases between them. CDR3 in DNA: TGTGCCAGCAGTTTATTGGGCAGAGAAGAGACCCAGTACTTC. It is translated as CASSLLGREETQYF.

V is TRBV10-1 and J is TRBJ1-2; possibly TRBD1 for D (6 bases). Germline V CDR1 and CDR2: WNHNN, SYGVQD (reference sequence). The CDR3 extends over 16 amino acids. Trimming took off 6 bases at V and 3 bases at J, with 20 bases between the two ends. This CDR3 is CASRVGGWTLDYGYTF. CDR3 in DNA: TGCGCCAGCAGGGTGGGGGGCTGGACTCTGGACTATGGCTACACCTTC.

V is TRBV7-8 and J is TRBJ1-1; no clear D gene. CDR3 length equals 12 residues. Germline CDR1 and CDR2: SGHVS and FQNEAQ. The V and J ends lost 4 bases and 2 bases respectively, with 5 bases between them. The CDR3 DNA sequence: TGTGCCAGCAGCTCCGAAAACACTGAAGCTTTCTTT. This codes for CASSSENTEAFF.

CDR3 residues: CASSEEGREWIADTQYF. In nucleotides, the CDR3 is TGTGCCAGCAGTGAAGAGGGGCGGGAGTGGATAGCAGATACGCAGTATTTT. This rearrangement joins TRBV2 to TRBJ2-3; 7 bases fit TRBD2. J lost 4 bases, V lost 1 base, and 11 bases had no gene match. From germline, CDR1 is SNHLY and CDR2 FYNNEI. There are 17 residues in the CDR3.

The genes are TRBV13 and TRBJ2-1; 11 positions match TRBD2. The CDR3 is made up of 17 amino acids. The germline V gene has CDR1 PRHDT and CDR2 FYEKMQ (reference sequence). V was pared by 6 bases and J by 3 bases, with 10 bases of the junction left unmatched. DNA for the CDR3: TGTGCCAGCAGAAGTACTCCGGGACTAGCGGACTACAATGAGCAGTTCTTC. Translation gives CASRSTPGLADYNEQFF.

The CDR3 DNA reads TGTGCCAGCAGTGACACTACCTACGAGCAGTACTTC. It is translated as CASSDTTYEQYF. The V call is TRBV6-1, the J call TRBJ2-7; D unresolved. CDR1 MNHNS and CDR2 SASEGT come from the germline V gene. This CDR3 is built from 12 residues. Trimming shortened V by 3 bases and J by 2 bases, and 5 bases separated the two germline ends.